Sequencing of this TCR beta chain was carried out in a study of blood T cell repertoires in COVID-19. The CDR3 length is 15 residues. V lost 2 bases to trimming and J lost 4 bases; unmatched junction nucleotides: 6. Per germline, CDR1 SGDLS and CDR2 YYNGEE. The table came from immunoSEQ multiplex PCR; TCRdb's copy has only in-frame clones and leaves some out. The sample shows a few hundred thousand clones, roughly nine tenths of them seen only once. The sequence was obtained from a woman between 25 and 40 years old who had recovered from COVID-19. Sample: PBMCs or T cells enriched from blood (not recorded which). The chain uses TRBV9 and TRBJ1-1; 9 bases are a match to TRBD1. CDR3 region: CASSVGQGLSTEAFF. CDR3 sequence (DNA): TGTGCCAGCAGCGTCGGACAGGGGTTAAGCACTGAAGCTTTCTTT.